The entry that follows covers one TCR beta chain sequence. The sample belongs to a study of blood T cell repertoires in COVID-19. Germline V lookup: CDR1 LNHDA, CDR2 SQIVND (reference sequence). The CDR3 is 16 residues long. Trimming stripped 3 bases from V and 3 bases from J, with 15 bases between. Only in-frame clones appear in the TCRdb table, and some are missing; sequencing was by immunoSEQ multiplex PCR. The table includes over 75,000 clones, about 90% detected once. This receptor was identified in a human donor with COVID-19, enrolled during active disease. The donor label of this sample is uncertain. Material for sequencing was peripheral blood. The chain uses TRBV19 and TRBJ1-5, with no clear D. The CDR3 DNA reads TGTGCCAGTAGTATCGCAGGAGTCGGGATCAATCAGCCCCAGCATTTT. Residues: CASSIAGVGINQPQHF.